The 17 T cell receptor beta chains below were found in one sample sequenced in a study of shared clonotypes between healthy human individuals. Sequencing used immunoSEQ multiplex PCR; TCRdb keeps in-frame clones, though not all of them. The sample has about 340,000 clones; more than 60% are singletons. Sequencing was performed on memory CD4+ T cells sorted from blood. Sample subset: CD45RA-negative fraction. The receptors here all came from a man aged 25-45 years in good health.

This chain links TRBV5-6 with TRBJ2-1; tentatively, D is TRBD2 (5 bases). CDR3 size: 11 residues. Germline lookup yields CDR1 SGHDT and CDR2 YYEEEE. Between the trimmed V and J ends, which lost 5 bases and 8 bases, there was a span of 8 bases. In nucleotides, the CDR3 is TGTGCCAGCAGGAGGGTGGATGAGCAGTTCTTC. Translated: CASRRVDEQFF.

This clone was seen just once. V usage is TRBV11-2 and J usage is TRBJ2-5; no clear D gene. This CDR3 contains 16 residues. V gave up 3 bases and J gave up 5 bases, with 19 bases separating them. Per the germline V gene, CDR1 is SGHAT and CDR2 is FQNNGV. The CDR3 DNA sequence: TGTGCCAGCAGCTTCCAGGCCCTGTTGGGTCGGGAGACCCAGTACTTC. Its translation is CASSFQALLGRETQYF.

The table lists this clone with a count of one. This rearrangement joins TRBV28 to TRBJ2-4; D not certain. Germline lookup yields CDR1 MDHEN and CDR2 SYDVKM. V was clipped by 2 bases and J by 8 bases, with 4 bases between them. The CDR3 has 11 residues. This chain's CDR3 is CASSLGDIQYF. The CDR3 region has the DNA TGTGCCAGCAGTTTAGGAGACATTCAGTACTTC.

The J gene is TRBJ2-2, the V gene TRBV5-5; 7 bases fit TRBD2. The CDR3 runs 16 residues. J was trimmed by 5 bases and V by 0 bases; bases with no gene match: 7. The germline CDR1 and CDR2 sequences are SGHKS and YYEKEE (reference sequence). The CDR3 reads CASSLGWGAGTGELFF. The DNA of the CDR3 is TGTGCCAGCAGCTTGGGTTGGGGAGCGGGAACCGGGGAGCTGTTTTTT.

V usage is TRBV7-9 and J usage is TRBJ1-1, with TRBD1 as a possible D gene (6 bases). Germline V gene sequence: CDR1 SEHNR, CDR2 FQNEAQ (reference sequence). Between the trimmed V and J ends, which lost 4 bases and 3 bases, there was a span of 12 bases. The CDR3 runs 14 residues. In DNA, the CDR3 is TGTGCCAGCAGCTCGACAGGAACCCACACTGAAGCTTTCTTT. Protein sequence: CASSSTGTHTEAFF.

The chain carries TRBV7-2 and TRBJ2-1; TRBD1 matches at 7 bases. CDR3 size: 14 residues. Germline CDR1 SGHTA, CDR2 FQGNSA. The J segment lost 6 bases and the V segment lost 5 bases, leaving 7 bases of the junction unmatched. The CDR3 DNA reads TGTGCCAGCAGCCCGGACAGGATTGGCAATGAGCAGTTCTTC. Its translation is CASSPDRIGNEQFF. The variable domain in full, completed from reference TRBV7-2 and TRBJ2-1, reads GAGVSQSPSNKVTEKGKDVELRCDPISGHTALYWYRQSLGQGLEFLIYFQGNSAPDKSGLPSDRFSAERTGGSVSTLTIQRTQQEDSAVYLCASSPDRIGNEQFFGPGTRLTVL.

The V and J genes are TRBV7-9 and TRBJ2-3; D may be TRBD1 or TRBD2 (5 bases each). This CDR3 has 13 residues. Germline V gene data show CDR1 as SEHNR and CDR2 as FQNEAQ (reference sequence). The V end lost 3 bases, the J end lost 4 bases, and 8 bases lay between the germline ends. CDR3 DNA sequence: TGTGCCAGCAGCTTGGGGGTGGCAGATACGCAGTATTTT. Protein sequence: CASSLGVADTQYF.

This clone was seen only a few times. The chain joins TRBV6-1 to TRBJ2-3; 8 positions match TRBD2. Unmatched junction bases numbered 5, after V lost 4 bases and J lost 2 bases. The V gene's germline CDR1 is MNHNS and CDR2 SASEGT. The CDR3 is 15 residues long. CDR3 nucleotide sequence: TGTGCCAGCAGTGTCACTAGCGGAAACACAGATACGCAGTATTTT. Protein product: CASSVTSGNTDTQYF.

This chain links TRBV13 with TRBJ1-1; D not certain. Per germline, CDR1 PRHDT and CDR2 FYEKMQ (reference sequence). V lost 6 bases and J 4 bases, leaving 15 bases between the germline ends. The CDR3 totals 14 residues. CDR3 sequence (DNA): TGTGCCAGCAGGTCCCGCAGCTGGTCCACTGAAGCTTTCTTT. It yields the protein CASRSRSWSTEAFF.

The chain recombines TRBV19 with TRBJ2-6; D ambiguous. V gave up 2 bases and J gave up 2 bases, with 7 bases separating them. There are 15 residues in the CDR3. Germline V gives CDR1 LNHDA, CDR2 SQIVND (reference sequence). CDR3 in amino acids: CASSISGTGANVLTF. The CDR3 coding sequence is TGTGCCAGTAGTATAAGTGGGACTGGGGCCAACGTCCTGACTTTC.

In this sample, this clone turned up a few times. The rearrangement uses TRBV19 and TRBJ2-5; the D gene could be TRBD1 or TRBD2 (5 bases each). V was clipped by 2 bases and J by 3 bases, with 16 bases between them. Germline values: CDR1 LNHDA, CDR2 SQIVND (reference sequence). The length of the CDR3 is 16 residues. CDR3 amino acids: CASSILGARGKETQYF. The DNA of the CDR3 is TGTGCCAGTAGTATACTAGGGGCGAGAGGGAAAGAGACCCAGTACTTC.

V gene TRBV2 combines with J gene TRBJ1-5; D is unclear. This CDR3 comprises 13 residues. The germline CDR1 and CDR2 sequences are SNHLY and FYNNEI. Trimming removed 5 bases from V and 6 bases from J, with 11 bases in between. The CDR3 spells CASSYSRGQPQHF. The DNA for the CDR3 is TGTGCCAGCAGTTACTCTCGTGGTCAGCCCCAGCATTTT.

The rearrangement uses TRBV9 and TRBJ2-7; D is uncertain. Germline assignment: CDR1 SGDLS and CDR2 YYNGEE. This CDR3 region has 14 residues. With 0 bases removed from V and 6 bases from J, the gap between germline ends came to 13 bases. In DNA, the CDR3 is TGTGCCAGCAGCGTAGGTAACTCCCTGGGCGAGCAGTACTTC. Translated, it gives CASSVGNSLGEQYF.

This clone came up once. V gene TRBV7-9 combines with J gene TRBJ1-5; 7 bases match TRBD1. The germline CDR1 and CDR2 sequences are SEHNR and FQNEAQ (reference sequence). The ends lost 4 bases at V and 3 bases at J; junction bases unmatched: 3. The CDR3 runs 14 residues. CDR3 amino acids: CASSWDSFNQPQHF. CDR3 nucleotides: TGTGCCAGCAGCTGGGACAGCTTCAATCAGCCCCAGCATTTT.

In its sample, this clone was seen a few times. Other DNA sequences in the sample encode the same CDR3. J is TRBJ1-1 and V is TRBV11-2; D unclear. Per germline, CDR1 SGHAT and CDR2 FQNNGV. Trimming removed 5 bases at V and 0 bases at J, with 7 bases between. The CDR3 spans 13 residues. The CDR3 nucleotides are TGTGCCAGCAGCCAGCAGATGAACACTGAAGCTTTCTTT. Its protein is CASSQQMNTEAFF.

In its sample, this clone was seen many times. Distinct nucleotide sequences in the sample also encode this CDR3. The genes are TRBV5-1 and TRBJ1-1, with D unresolved. The ends were cut back, 4 bases at V and 3 bases at J, with 7 bases in the middle. The germline CDR1 and CDR2 sequences are SGHRS and YFSETQ. The CDR3 contains 12 residues. The CDR3 here is CASSTGYTEAFF. The CDR3 DNA reads TGCGCCAGCAGCACGGGGTACACTGAAGCTTTCTTT.

This chain links TRBV7-9 with TRBJ2-2; a possible D gene is TRBD2 (6 bases). The CDR3 contains 14 residues. V lost 3 bases, J lost 1 base, and 6 bases lay in between. The V gene's germline CDR1 is SEHNR and CDR2 FQNEAQ (reference sequence). The CDR3 reads CASSLGLNTGELFF. CDR3 DNA: TGTGCCAGCAGCTTGGGACTGAACACCGGGGAGCTGTTTTTT.